These 14 T cell receptor beta chains came from one sample sequenced in a study of cytomegalovirus exposure and HLA in healthy donors. PCR primers comprised 60 Vbeta and 13 Jbeta primers. The assay was immunoSEQ multiplex PCR, and TCRdb's table has in-frame clones only and misses some. The sample records 150,000 to 200,000 clones, around 75% being singletons. The sequencing input was PBMCs. Every receptor here comes from a woman younger than 45 in good health and CMV-seronegative.

The chain links TRBV11-2 to TRBJ1-6, with 8 nucleotides matching TRBD1. CDR3 length: 14 amino acids. Germline CDR1 reads SGHAT; CDR2 reads FQNNGV. V lost 5 bases, J lost 9 bases, and 6 bases stayed unmatched. The CDR3 spells CASSTDRVASPLHF. For the CDR3, the DNA is TGTGCCAGCAGCACGGACAGGGTAGCTTCACCCCTCCACTTT.

This clone turned up a few times. The chain employs TRBV7-6 and TRBJ1-4; TRBD1 is a possible D gene (6 bases). Germline CDR1 and CDR2: SGHVS and FNYEAQ. V lost 1 base to trimming and J lost 5 bases, with 14 bases between them. The CDR3 totals 16 residues. CDR3 amino acids: CASSLEVGRGNEKLFF. The DNA of the CDR3 is TGTGCCAGCAGCTTAGAGGTGGGCAGGGGAAATGAAAAACTGTTTTTT.

This sequence joins TRBV5-1 and TRBJ1-1; 8 positions agree with TRBD1. Unmatched junction bases numbered 3, after V lost 1 base and J lost 4 bases. Germline V gives CDR1 SGHRS, CDR2 YFSETQ. CDR3 length: 14 amino acids. The CDR3 nucleotides are TGCGCCAGCAGCTTGTACAGGGGGACCACTGAAGCTTTCTTT. As protein: CASSLYRGTTEAFF.

The rearrangement joins TRBV7-9 to TRBJ1-2; D is undetermined. With 5 bases removed from V and 4 bases from J, the gap between germline ends came to 17 bases. The CDR3 runs 15 residues. Germline V gives CDR1 SEHNR, CDR2 FQNEAQ (reference sequence). This chain's CDR3 is CASSGRAAGVYGYTF. The CDR3 region has the DNA TGTGCCAGCAGCGGAAGAGCTGCGGGAGTCTATGGCTACACCTTC.

The chain uses TRBV2 and TRBJ2-7; 9 positions match TRBD2. The V gene end was trimmed by 6 bases and the J gene end by 4 bases; junction bases not matched to a gene: 10. This CDR3 is 15 amino acids long. The germline CDR1 and CDR2 sequences are SNHLY and FYNNEI. CDR3 DNA: TGTGCCAGCAGCTCCTTTGGCGGGAGGGGTTACGAGCAGTACTTC. Its protein product is CASSSFGGRGYEQYF.

The chain recombines TRBV18 with TRBJ1-5, with D perhaps TRBD1 (5 bases). The V and J ends lost 6 bases and 4 bases respectively, with 13 bases between them. CDR1 and CDR2 (germline): KGHSH, LQKENI. The CDR3 runs 14 residues. The CDR3: CASSPIGGNQPQHF. The DNA of the CDR3 is TGTGCCAGCTCCCCTATCGGGGGTAATCAGCCCCAGCATTTT.

The V gene is TRBV13, the J gene TRBJ1-2; 11 bases line up with TRBD1. The germline V gene encodes CDR1 PRHDT and CDR2 FYEKMQ (reference sequence). J gave up 4 bases and V 5 bases, and 3 bases lay outside the gene matches. This CDR3 has 14 amino acids. The CDR3 DNA follows: TGTGCCAGCAGCCGGACAGGGGGCCTCTATGGCTACACCTTC. Amino acids: CASSRTGGLYGYTF.

The chain has TRBV30 and TRBJ2-2, with 9 bases identical to TRBD1. This CDR3 comprises 14 residues. Germline-derived CDR1 and CDR2 are GTSNPN and SVGIG (reference sequence). V dropped 5 bases and J dropped 4; count of bases not matched to a gene: 5. CDR3 sequence (DNA): TGTGCCTGGTACAGGGGGCGAGCCACCGGGGAGCTGTTTTTT. Protein: CAWYRGRATGELFF.

The J gene is TRBJ1-6, the V gene TRBV7-3, with D hard to call. Germline V lookup: CDR1 SGHTA, CDR2 FQGTGA. Trimming left V 2 bases short and J 7 bases short, with 6 bases between. The CDR3 length is 13 residues. The CDR3: CASSLSQNSPLHF. CDR3 in DNA: TGTGCCAGCAGCTTATCCCAAAATTCACCCCTCCACTTT.

This clone was picked up one time. V gene TRBV5-1 combines with J gene TRBJ2-1, with TRBD2 as a possible D gene (5 bases). The CDR3 has 15 residues. Germline V CDR1 and CDR2: SGHRS, YFSETQ. Trimming took 0 bases from V and 6 from J, leaving 13 bases between them. CDR3: CASSLVWTDANEQFF. CDR3 DNA: TGCGCCAGCAGCTTGGTATGGACTGACGCCAATGAGCAGTTCTTC. Based on the CDR3 plus reference TRBV5-1 and TRBJ2-1, the full variable domain is KAGVTQTPRYLIKTRGQQVTLSCSPISGHRSVSWYQQTPGQGLQFLFEYFSETQRNKGNFPGRFSGRQFSNSRSEMNVSTLELGDSALYLCASSLVWTDANEQFFGPGTRLTVL.

This chain links TRBV7-2 with TRBJ2-1; possible D gene TRBD2, 6 bases. This CDR3 has 16 residues. Trimming took 4 bases from V and 0 from J, leaving 13 bases between them. Germline V gene sequence: CDR1 SGHTA, CDR2 FQGNSA. This CDR3 is CASSWGLARSYNEQFF. Written as DNA, the CDR3 is TGTGCCAGCAGCTGGGGACTTGCGCGCTCCTACAATGAGCAGTTCTTC.

This clone was observed a few times. The chain's CDR3 is CASSQRGGELFF. The CDR3 nucleotides read TGTGCCAGCAGCCAGCGTGGCGGGGAGCTGTTTTTT. The gene calls are TRBV5-4 and TRBJ2-2, with no clear D. Trimming shortened V by 4 bases and J by 7 bases, and 8 bases separated the two germline ends. The V gene's germline CDR1 is SGHNT and CDR2 YYREEE (reference sequence). The CDR3 is 12 residues long.

The chain employs TRBV2 and TRBJ2-7; 7 positions agree with TRBD1. With 6 bases clipped from V and 2 bases from J, the junction kept 7 bases outside the gene matches. CDR1 is SNHLY and CDR2 is FYNNEI in the germline V gene. CDR3 length: 14 amino acids. The CDR3 DNA sequence: TGTGCCAGCAGCACAGGGGCCCTAGCCTACGAGCAGTACTTC. Translating it yields CASSTGALAYEQYF.

The chain recombines TRBV7-2 with TRBJ2-7; no firm D call. The CDR3 runs 15 residues. Germline V CDR1 and CDR2: SGHTA, FQGNSA. Trimming left V 0 bases short and J 4 bases short, with 13 bases between. CDR3 loop: CASSLARPLDYEQYF. CDR3 bases: TGTGCCAGCAGCTTAGCGCGTCCCCTCGATTACGAGCAGTACTTC.